Presented here are 31 T cell receptor beta chains from one specimen sequenced in a study of blood T cells in healthy people across ages. With a J-beta primer mix and a sample-barcoded 5' primer, a second PCR ran about 7 to 12 cycles. Via MiXCR, TCRdb re-called the 5' RACE reads, giving one row per CDR3 protein. Of about 940,000 distinct CDR3 sequences in the sample, around 48% are singletons; the top ten hold roughly an eighth. The source material was blood. These receptors all stem from a man aged 30 to 39 in good health.

The gene calls are TRBV2 and TRBJ1-2; TRBD1 matches 7 bases. The CDR3 covers 14 residues. The junction had 9 bases not matched to a gene; V was cut back by 8 bases and J by 3 bases. CDR1 and CDR2 from the germline V gene are SNHLY and FYNNEI. The CDR3 protein is CASGKEGGYYGYTF. The CDR3 DNA reads TGTGCCAGCGGAAAAGAAGGGGGCTACTATGGCTACACCTTC.

This chain links TRBV9 with TRBJ2-7; perhaps D is TRBD1 or TRBD2 (5 bases each). The CDR3 is 17 residues long. Looked up from germline, CDR1 is SGDLS and CDR2 is YYNGEE. V lost 6 bases to trimming and J lost 0 bases, with 22 bases between them. CDR3 nucleotides: TGTGCCAGCACCAGAGATTCGGGACGGACAAACTCCTACGAGCAGTACTTC. This sequence encodes CASTRDSGRTNSYEQYF. Full variable domain (rest looked up from reference TRBV9 and TRBJ2-7): DSGVTQTPKHLITATGQRVTLRCSPRSGDLSVYWYQQSLDQGLQFLIQYYNGEERAKGNILERFSAQQFPDLHSELNLSSLELGDSALYFCASTRDSGRTNSYEQYFGPGTRLTVT.

The J gene is TRBJ2-1, the V gene TRBV6-1; no definite D call. This CDR3 has 15 residues. CDR1 and CDR2 (germline): MNHNS, SASEGT. The V gene lost 6 bases and the J gene lost 2 bases, with 14 bases spanning the gap. In DNA form, the CDR3 reads TGTGCCAGCAGGTTCGAAAGGTCAGCCTACAATGAGCAGTTCTTC. This gives the protein CASRFERSAYNEQFF.

This clonotype was seen only a few times. V and J are TRBV6-1 and TRBJ2-1; 7 nucleotides align to TRBD1. V dropped 6 bases and J dropped 1; count of bases not matched to a gene: 6. This CDR3 region has 15 residues. Per the germline V gene, CDR1 is MNHNS and CDR2 is SASEGT. The CDR3 DNA follows: TGTGCCAGCAGCTCCGGGACAGCTTCCTACAATGAGCAGTTCTTC. As protein: CASSSGTASYNEQFF.

This sequence joins TRBV2 and TRBJ2-3; D is unresolved. This CDR3 is 15 amino acids long. From germline, CDR1 is SNHLY and CDR2 FYNNEI. Deletions cut 8 bases from V and 0 bases from J, with 15 bases between. Written as DNA, the CDR3 is TGTGCCAGCCGCCCCCAGGCCATTAGCACAGATACGCAGTATTTT. It translates to CASRPQAISTDTQYF.

The sample holds a few counts of this clonotype. Here the CDR3 reads CASSLEQGEPYGYTF. CDR3 DNA sequence: TGCGCCAGCAGCTTGGAACAGGGGGAACCATATGGCTACACCTTC. This chain uses TRBV5-1 with TRBJ1-2; 8 nucleotides line up with TRBD1. The CDR3 spans 15 residues. The junction had 6 bases not matched to a gene; V was cut back by 0 bases and J by 5 bases. Germline values: CDR1 SGHRS, CDR2 YFSETQ. Variable domain in full (rest from reference TRBV5-1 and TRBJ1-2): KAGVTQTPRYLIKTRGQQVTLSCSPISGHRSVSWYQQTPGQGLQFLFEYFSETQRNKGNFPGRFSGRQFSNSRSEMNVSTLELGDSALYLCASSLEQGEPYGYTFGSGTRLTVV.

This clonotype was picked up many times. The gene calls are TRBV9 and TRBJ1-5, with D unresolved. Per the germline V gene, CDR1 is SGDLS and CDR2 is YYNGEE. The CDR3 totals 14 residues. V was clipped by 4 bases and J by 6 bases, with 14 bases between them. CDR3 DNA sequence: TGTGCCAGCAGCTTTGGAGGGTATGGTCAGCCCCAGCATTTT. Protein sequence: CASSFGGYGQPQHF.

This clonotype was seen more than once but under ten times. The gene calls are TRBV29-1 and TRBJ2-5; a possible D gene is TRBD1 (5 bases). The CDR3 is 13 residues long. Germline V gene sequence: CDR1 SQVTM, CDR2 ANQGSEA. V was clipped by 6 bases and J by 2 bases, with 13 bases between them. The DNA of the CDR3 is TGCAGCGTCCGACGCGGACAACAAGAGACCCAGTACTTC. It translates to CSVRRGQQETQYF.

V usage is TRBV6-4 and J usage is TRBJ1-5; a possible D gene is TRBD1 (5 bases). V lost 0 bases to trimming and J lost 7 bases, with 10 bases between them. This CDR3 contains 14 residues. Per germline, CDR1 MRHNA and CDR2 SNTAGT. The CDR3 sequence is CASSDSQGGQPQHF. In DNA, the CDR3 is TGTGCCAGCAGTGACTCCCAGGGCGGACAGCCCCAGCATTTT.

CDR3 amino acids: CASSLGRQIANYGYTF. In nucleotides, the CDR3 is TGTGCCAGCAGTTTAGGGAGACAGATCGCTAACTATGGCTACACCTTC. The rearrangement uses TRBV12-3 or TRBV12-4 and TRBJ1-2, with a weak D call TRBD1 (5 bases). V gave up 1 base and J gave up 0 bases, with 12 bases separating them. The CDR3 spans 16 residues.

This clonotype was seen a few times. The gene calls are TRBV25-1 and TRBJ1-4; a weak D match, TRBD1 (5 bases). The CDR3 length is 15 residues. The V and J ends lost 1 base and 3 bases respectively, with 9 bases between them. The germline V gene has CDR1 MGHDK and CDR2 SYGVNS. CDR3 in DNA: TGTGCCAGCAGTGAATCCAGGGAAGCTAATGAAAAACTGTTTTTT. Translated: CASSESREANEKLFF.

This clonotype was seen repeatedly, ten times or more. The chain has TRBV5-1 and TRBJ2-5, with no clear D. Trimming cost V 0 bases and J 2 bases, with 2 bases left between them. The length of the CDR3 is 12 residues. Per germline, CDR1 SGHRS and CDR2 YFSETQ. This chain's CDR3 is CASSLGQETQYF. The CDR3 DNA is TGCGCCAGCAGCTTGGGACAAGAGACCCAGTACTTC.

To note about this clonotype: The junction departs from germline at one end; a sequencing error may be responsible. The V call is TRBV6-2 or TRBV6-3, the J call TRBJ1-2; D is possibly TRBD1 (6 bases). CDR3 length: 16 residues. Germline V gene sequence: CDR1 MNHEY, CDR2 SVGEGT. CDR3 sequence reads: CASSYSLGATNYGYTF. The DNA of the CDR3 is TGTGCCAGCAGCTACTCGTTGGGGGCTACTAACTATGGCTACACCTTC.

V gene TRBV5-4 combines with J gene TRBJ2-4, with D perhaps TRBD1 (6 bases). V dropped 3 bases and J dropped 1 base, with 11 bases sitting between them. The CDR3 is made up of 15 amino acids. Germline values: CDR1 SGHNT, CDR2 YYREEE (reference sequence). In DNA form, the CDR3 reads TGTGCCAGCAGCTCCACAGACAGGGCCAAAAACATTCAGTACTTC. This codes for CASSSTDRAKNIQYF.

This chain links TRBV14 with TRBJ2-3; D is unclear. The CDR3 length is 16 residues. V lost 0 bases and J lost 0, with 10 bases in between. The V gene's germline CDR1 is SGHDN and CDR2 FVKESK. Written as DNA, the CDR3 is TGTGCCAGCAGCCAAGATTGGATAGCTAGCACAGATACGCAGTATTTT. It translates to CASSQDWIASTDTQYF.

The chain joins TRBV6-5 to TRBJ2-1; 11 bases fit TRBD2. Unmatched junction bases numbered 4, after V lost 7 bases and J lost 5 bases. The CDR3 is made up of 14 amino acids. Germline lookup yields CDR1 MNHEY and CDR2 SVGAGI. The CDR3 DNA follows: TGTGCCAGCAAGCTAGCGGGAGGAGACAATGAGCAGTTCTTC. The encoded protein is CASKLAGGDNEQFF.

This clonotype has a count of ten or more. A read error may account for a junction end that differs from germline. The CDR3 reads CATGMSSDEQYF. In nucleotides, the CDR3 is TGTGCCACGGGGATGAGCTCCGACGAGCAGTACTTC. V is TRBV10-3 and J is TRBJ2-7; a possible D gene is TRBD2 (5 bases). The CDR3 is 12 amino acids. The germline CDR1 and CDR2 sequences are ENHRY and SYGVKD.

The genes are TRBV20-1 and TRBJ2-4; 8 bases line up with TRBD2. The assigned J gene may be wrong: the sequence end matches TRBJ2-7 better. Germline CDR1 DFQATT, CDR2 SNEGSKA (reference sequence). The CDR3 is 13 residues long. The CDR3 region is CSALAGNSYEQYF. CDR3 nucleotide sequence: TGCAGTGCTTTAGCGGGGAACTCCTACGAGCAGTACTTC.

This clonotype was observed a handful of times. The chain uses TRBV10-3 and TRBJ2-7; maybe TRBD2 (5 bases). CDR1 and CDR2 from the germline V gene are ENHRY and SYGVKD. The V end was cut by 10 bases, the J end by 6 bases, with 13 bases between. The CDR3 has 11 amino acids. The CDR3 DNA reads TGTGCCAGCAACGTAGGAGGCGAGCAGTACTTC. Its translation is CASNVGGEQYF.

The chain carries TRBV28 and TRBJ1-1, with TRBD1 as a possible D gene (5 bases). In germline, CDR1 is MDHEN, CDR2 SYDVKM. This CDR3 is 14 amino acids long. The germline V and J ends were trimmed by 8 bases and 11 bases, with 24 bases remaining between them. CDR3 in DNA: TGTGCCAGCGCGTTAAACACGGGGCAGGGATCGGCTTTCTTT. It translates to CASALNTGQGSAFF.

The chain carries TRBV12-3 or TRBV12-4 and TRBJ2-3; tentative D call: TRBD1 (6 bases). Trimming left V 2 bases short and J 6 bases short, with 12 bases between. The CDR3 has 14 residues. CDR3 residues: CASSLSPGADTQYF. The CDR3 DNA reads as TGTGCCAGCAGTTTAAGCCCAGGGGCCGATACGCAGTATTTT.

This clonotype was counted many times. This chain connects TRBV12-5 to TRBJ2-3; D unresolved. The CDR3 covers 11 residues. V lost 6 bases to trimming and J lost 8 bases, with 9 bases between them. Germline loops: CDR1 LGHNT, CDR2 FRNRAP. CDR3 nucleotide sequence: TGTGCTAGTGGGAAGACGGGTACGCAGTATTTT. Its protein is CASGKTGTQYF.

This clonotype was observed a handful of times. The chain joins TRBV7-2 to TRBJ2-2, with D hard to call. The germline gives CDR1 SGHTA, CDR2 FQGNSA. This CDR3 region has 14 residues. V was shortened by 2 bases and J by 4 bases, with 8 bases between the two germline ends. The DNA for the CDR3 is TGTGCCAGCAGCTTATTGACGACCACCGGGGAGCTGTTTTTT. This encodes CASSLLTTTGELFF. Filled out from reference TRBV7-2 and TRBJ2-2, the complete variable domain reads GAGVSQSPSNKVTEKGKDVELRCDPISGHTALYWYRQSLGQGLEFLIYFQGNSAPDKSGLPSDRFSAERTGGSVSTLTIQRTQQEDSAVYLCASSLLTTTGELFFGEGSRLTVL.

The chain uses TRBV27 and TRBJ1-5; D possibly corresponds to TRBD1 (5 bases). Per the germline V gene, CDR1 is MNHEY and CDR2 is SMNVEV (reference sequence). The CDR3 totals 14 residues. V was trimmed by 6 bases and J by 2 bases, leaving 11 bases between them. As DNA, the CDR3 is TGTGCCAGCAGGCCATCGGGGGGCAATCAGCCCCAGCATTTT. Its protein product is CASRPSGGNQPQHF.

The chain is built from TRBV6-6 and TRBJ2-3, with unresolved D. Germline V gene lookup returns CDR1 MNHNY and CDR2 SVGAGI (reference sequence). V dropped 5 bases and J dropped 2 bases, with 11 bases sitting between them. This CDR3 has 14 residues. The CDR3 sequence is CASSAQPFTDTQYF. CDR3 nucleotide sequence: TGTGCCAGCAGTGCACAGCCTTTCACAGATACGCAGTATTTT.

This clonotype appeared a few times. The gene calls are TRBV20-1 and TRBJ2-1, with TRBD2 matching over 14 bases. The junction had 16 bases not matched to a gene; V was cut back by 2 bases and J by 1 base. The CDR3 contains 21 residues. Germline V CDR1 and CDR2: DFQATT, SNEGSKA (reference sequence). CDR3 region: CSARPLSKTSGGARSYNEQFF. The CDR3, as DNA: TGCAGTGCTAGACCGTTGTCTAAGACTAGCGGGGGGGCCCGGTCCTACAATGAGCAGTTCTTC.

On this clonotype: This may come from a read error, since a much larger clone is one base off. The CDR3 DNA sequence: TGCGCCGGCAGCCGGACAGGGGGACATGAAAAACTGTTTTTT. This gives the protein CAGSRTGGHEKLFF. The genes are TRBV4-3 and TRBJ1-4, with 10 bases fitting TRBD1. The CDR3 loop spans 14 amino acids. CDR1 LGHNA and CDR2 YSLEER come from the germline V gene.

V usage is TRBV6-5 and J usage is TRBJ1-1; tentatively, D is TRBD1 (5 bases). CDR1 and CDR2 (germline): MNHEY, SVGAGI. The CDR3 has 14 amino acids. Trimming left V 0 bases short and J 4 bases short, with 9 bases between. DNA of the CDR3: TGTGCCAGCAGTTACTCTCAGGGAACCACTGAAGCTTTCTTT. It translates to CASSYSQGTTEAFF.

The CDR3 DNA follows: TGCGCCAGCAGCCAACTAAATCGAGGACAGGGGGAGCAGTACTTC. Amino acids: CASSQLNRGQGEQYF. The chain is built from TRBV4-3 and TRBJ2-7; 9 bases match TRBD1. V gave up 2 bases and J gave up 7 bases; unmatched junction bases: 9. The CDR3 length is 15 residues. Germline-derived CDR1 and CDR2 are LGHNA and YSLEER.

V is TRBV20-1 and J is TRBJ2-5; the D gene is possibly TRBD2 (5 bases). The V gene lost 2 bases and the J gene lost 4 bases, with 8 bases spanning the gap. Per the germline V gene, CDR1 is DFQATT and CDR2 is SNEGSKA (reference sequence). The CDR3 totals 12 residues. This CDR3 reads CSARKDLETQYF. Here the CDR3 DNA reads TGCAGTGCTAGAAAGGACTTAGAGACCCAGTACTTC.

This chain uses TRBV29-1 with TRBJ2-3; D is unresolved. The CDR3 runs 12 residues. Trimming removed 4 bases at V and 6 bases at J, with 11 bases between. In germline, CDR1 is SQVTM, CDR2 ANQGSEA. DNA for the CDR3: TGCAGCGTTGGGGCCCCGTTTGATACGCAGTATTTT. Translating it yields CSVGAPFDTQYF.